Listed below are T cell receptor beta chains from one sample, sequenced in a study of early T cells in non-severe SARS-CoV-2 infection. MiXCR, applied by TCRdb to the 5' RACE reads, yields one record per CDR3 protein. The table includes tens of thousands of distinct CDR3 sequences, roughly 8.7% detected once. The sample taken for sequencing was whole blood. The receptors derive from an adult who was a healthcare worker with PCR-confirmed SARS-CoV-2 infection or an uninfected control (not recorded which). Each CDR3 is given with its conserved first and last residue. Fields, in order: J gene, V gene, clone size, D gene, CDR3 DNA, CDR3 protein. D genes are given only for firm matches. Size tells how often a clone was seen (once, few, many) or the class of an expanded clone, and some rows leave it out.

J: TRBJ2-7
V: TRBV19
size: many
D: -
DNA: TGTGCCAGTAGTACGCAGGGGGGAGGCGAGCAGTACTTC
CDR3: CASSTQGGGEQYF

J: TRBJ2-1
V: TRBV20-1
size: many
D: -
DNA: TGCAGTGCTAGAGCTTTTCGGGTCGCACTAAACAATGAGCAGTTCTTC
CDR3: CSARAFRVALNNEQFF

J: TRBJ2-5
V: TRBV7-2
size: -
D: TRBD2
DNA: TGTGCCAGCAGCGCAGGACTAGCGGGAGGTGCAGAGACCCAGTACTTC
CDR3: CASSAGLAGGAETQYF

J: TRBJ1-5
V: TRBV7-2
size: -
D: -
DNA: TGTGCCAGCAGCTCGGAGAATCCGCCCCAGCATTTT
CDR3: CASSSENPPQHF

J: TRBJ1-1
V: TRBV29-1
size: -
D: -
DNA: TGCAGCTTTTTTCACGGGGGCGCGGAAGCTTTCTTT
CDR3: CSFFHGGAEAFF

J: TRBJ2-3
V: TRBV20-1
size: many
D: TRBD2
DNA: TGCAGTGCTAGAGGGGTAGTAGCGGGGACTAGCACAGATACGCAGTATTTT
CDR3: CSARGVVAGTSTDTQYF

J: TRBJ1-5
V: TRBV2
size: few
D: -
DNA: TGTGCCAGCAGTGAGGGTGATCAGCCCCAGCATTTT
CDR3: CASSEGDQPQHF

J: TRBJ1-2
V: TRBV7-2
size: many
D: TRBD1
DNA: TGTGCCAGCAGCTTAGTCCCCGGACAGGGCAGTGACTACACCTTC
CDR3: CASSLVPGQGSDYTF

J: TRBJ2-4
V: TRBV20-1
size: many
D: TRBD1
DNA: TGCAGTGCCCGACAGGGCGGCGAAAACATTCAGTACTTC
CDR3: CSARQGGENIQYF

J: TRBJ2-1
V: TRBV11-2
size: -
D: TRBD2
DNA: TGTGCCAGCAGCGACGGGACTAGTCACAATGAGCAGTTCTTC
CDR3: CASSDGTSHNEQFF

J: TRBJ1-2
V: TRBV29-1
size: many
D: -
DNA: TGCAGCGTCGAGGCAGGGGCCGGCTACACCTTC
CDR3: CSVEAGAGYTF

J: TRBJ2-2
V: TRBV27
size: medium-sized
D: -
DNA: TGTGCCAGCAGCCGTCGGAGTTGGTATCAGGGAGAGCGTATCACCGGGGAGCTGTTTTTT
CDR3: CASSRRSWYQGERITGELFF

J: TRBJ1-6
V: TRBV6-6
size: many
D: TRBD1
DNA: TGTGCCAGCTGGGACAGGACAAAATCACCCCTCCACTTT
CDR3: CASWDRTKSPLHF

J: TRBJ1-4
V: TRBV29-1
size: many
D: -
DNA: TGCAGCGGACGGGGTACGGGAACTAATGAAAAACTGTTTTTT
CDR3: CSGRGTGTNEKLFF

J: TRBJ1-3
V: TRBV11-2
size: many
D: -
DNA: TGTGCCAGCAGCTTAGTAGGCGGGTTCTCTGGAAACACCATATATTTT
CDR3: CASSLVGGFSGNTIYF

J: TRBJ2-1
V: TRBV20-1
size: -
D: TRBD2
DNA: TGCAGTGCCACGTTGGGACTAGCGGGATTGGGTGAGCAGTTCTTC
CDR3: CSATLGLAGLGEQFF

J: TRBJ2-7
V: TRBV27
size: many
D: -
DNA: TGTGCCAGCAGTTTTAAAGGCCCCTACGAGCAGTACTTC
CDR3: CASSFKGPYEQYF

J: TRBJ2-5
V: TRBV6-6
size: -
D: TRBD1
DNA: TGTGCCAGCAGTTTGCTGGACAGGGGGCAGGAGACCCAGTACTTC
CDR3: CASSLLDRGQETQYF

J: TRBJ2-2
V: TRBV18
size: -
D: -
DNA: TGTGCCAGCTCACCAACGCAGGGGCGAGCCGGGGAGCTGTTTTTT
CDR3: CASSPTQGRAGELFF

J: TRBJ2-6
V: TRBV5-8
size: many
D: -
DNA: TGTGCCAGCAGGCGGGACAGAGGAACTGGGGCCAACGTCCTGACTTTC
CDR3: CASRRDRGTGANVLTF

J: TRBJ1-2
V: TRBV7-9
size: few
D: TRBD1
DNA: TGTGCCAGCAGCCCCGGACAGGGGAACTATGGCTACACCTTC
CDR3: CASSPGQGNYGYTF

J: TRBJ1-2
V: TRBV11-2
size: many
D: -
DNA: TGTGCCAGCAGCCCCCGAGGGGACTCAGATGGCTACACCTTC
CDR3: CASSPRGDSDGYTF

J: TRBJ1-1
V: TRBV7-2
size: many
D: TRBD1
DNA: TGTGCCAGCAGCTTAGCGCTGGGACAGGGTGAAGCTTTCTTT
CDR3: CASSLALGQGEAFF

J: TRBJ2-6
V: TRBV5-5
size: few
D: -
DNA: TGTGCCAGCAGCTTTTTTCTGAGCTCTGGGGCCAACGTCCTGACTTTC
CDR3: CASSFFLSSGANVLTF

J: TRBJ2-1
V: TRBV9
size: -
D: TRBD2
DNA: TGTGCCAGCAGCCCGAGGGAGGGACTAGCGGGGGGAACCTCCTACAATGAGCAGTTCTTC
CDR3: CASSPREGLAGGTSYNEQFF

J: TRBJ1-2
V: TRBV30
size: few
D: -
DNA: TGTGCCTGGAGTCCCCAGCGTTTCAGGGTACCTGGCTACACCTTC
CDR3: CAWSPQRFRVPGYTF

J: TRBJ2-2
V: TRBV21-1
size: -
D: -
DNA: TGTGCCAGCCGACGCGTCCCGGGACTCTCGAACACCGGGGAGCTGTTTTTT
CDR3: CASRRVPGLSNTGELFF

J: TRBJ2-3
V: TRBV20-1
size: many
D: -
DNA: TGCAGTGCTTTTACAGAACCTAGCACAGATACGCAGTATTTT
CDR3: CSAFTEPSTDTQYF

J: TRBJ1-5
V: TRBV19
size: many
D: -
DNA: TGTGCCAGTAGTCCGACAGGATTCAATCAGCCCCAGCATTTT
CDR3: CASSPTGFNQPQHF

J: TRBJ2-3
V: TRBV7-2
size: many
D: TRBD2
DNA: TGTGCCAGCAGCTTAGATAGACTAGCGGTAGATACGCAGTATTTT
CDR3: CASSLDRLAVDTQYF

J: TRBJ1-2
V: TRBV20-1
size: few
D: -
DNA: TGCAGTGCTAGAATTACAGACATTGTCTATGGCTACACCTTC
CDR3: CSARITDIVYGYTF

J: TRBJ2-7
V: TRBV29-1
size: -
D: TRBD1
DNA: TGCAGCGTTGAAGCACCGACAGGGGTGGTACACGAGCAGTACTTC
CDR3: CSVEAPTGVVHEQYF

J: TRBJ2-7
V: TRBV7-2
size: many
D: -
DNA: TGTGCCAGCAGCTTAGGATCATGGGGGGCTAAGGTCTACGAGCAGTACTTC
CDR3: CASSLGSWGAKVYEQYF

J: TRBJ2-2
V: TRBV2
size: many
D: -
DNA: TGTGCCAGCAGTCTTTCTCCGACGAACACCGGGGAGCTGTTTTTT
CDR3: CASSLSPTNTGELFF

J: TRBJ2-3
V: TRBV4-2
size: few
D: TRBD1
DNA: TGTGCCAGCAGCCTGGGACAGGACCGCACAGATACGCAGTATTTT
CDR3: CASSLGQDRTDTQYF

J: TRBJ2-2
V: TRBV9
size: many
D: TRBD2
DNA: TGTGCCAGCAGCGTAGTAGCGGGAGGTGATCGGGAGCTGTTTTTT
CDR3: CASSVVAGGDRELFF

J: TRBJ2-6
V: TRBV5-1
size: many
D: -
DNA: TGCGCCAGCAGCGCGTCTGGGGGGCCTGGGGCCAACGTCCTGACTTTC
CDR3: CASSASGGPGANVLTF

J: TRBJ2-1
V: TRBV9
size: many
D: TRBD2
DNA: TGTGCCAGCAGCGTAGTAGGTAGCGGGGGTAGGCATGAGCAGTTCTTC
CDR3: CASSVVGSGGRHEQFF

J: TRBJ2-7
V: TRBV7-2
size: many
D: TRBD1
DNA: TGTGCCAGCAGCTTAATTCCGGGACAGGGTAGACAGCAGTACTTC
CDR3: CASSLIPGQGRQQYF

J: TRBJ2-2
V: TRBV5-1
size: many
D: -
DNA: TGCGCCAGCAGTCCGTTACAGGGCGCGAACACCGGGGAGCTGTTTTTT
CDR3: CASSPLQGANTGELFF

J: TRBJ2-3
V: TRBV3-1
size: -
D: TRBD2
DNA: TGTGCCAGCAGCCAAGAGCGGGGGGTAACAGATACGCAGTATTTT
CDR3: CASSQERGVTDTQYF